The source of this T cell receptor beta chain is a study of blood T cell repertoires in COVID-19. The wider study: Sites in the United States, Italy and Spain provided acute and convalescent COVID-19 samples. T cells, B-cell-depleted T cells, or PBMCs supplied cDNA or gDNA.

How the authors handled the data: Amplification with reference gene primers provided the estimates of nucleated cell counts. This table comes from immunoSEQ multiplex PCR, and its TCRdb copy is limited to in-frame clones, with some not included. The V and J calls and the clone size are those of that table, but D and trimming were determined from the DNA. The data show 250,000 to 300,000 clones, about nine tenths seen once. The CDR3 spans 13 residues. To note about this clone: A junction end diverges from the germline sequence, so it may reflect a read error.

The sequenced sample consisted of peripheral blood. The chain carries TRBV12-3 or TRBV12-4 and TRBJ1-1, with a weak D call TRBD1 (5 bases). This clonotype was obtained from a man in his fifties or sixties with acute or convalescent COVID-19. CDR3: CASSGGGNPEAFF. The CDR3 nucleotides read TGTGCCAGCAGCGGGGGGGGGAACCCTGAAGCTTTCTTT.